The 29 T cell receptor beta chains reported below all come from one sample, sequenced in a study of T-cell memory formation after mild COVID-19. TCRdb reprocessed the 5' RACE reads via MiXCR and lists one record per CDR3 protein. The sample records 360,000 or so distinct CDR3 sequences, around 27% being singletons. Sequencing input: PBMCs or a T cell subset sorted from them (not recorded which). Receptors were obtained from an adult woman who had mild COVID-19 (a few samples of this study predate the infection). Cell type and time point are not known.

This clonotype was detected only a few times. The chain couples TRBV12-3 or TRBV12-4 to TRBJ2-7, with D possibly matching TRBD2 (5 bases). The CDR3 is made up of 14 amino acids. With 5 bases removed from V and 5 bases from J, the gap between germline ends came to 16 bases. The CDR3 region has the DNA TGTGCCAGCAGTCGGGATGAGGTAGATAACGAGCAGTACTTC. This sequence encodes CASSRDEVDNEQYF.

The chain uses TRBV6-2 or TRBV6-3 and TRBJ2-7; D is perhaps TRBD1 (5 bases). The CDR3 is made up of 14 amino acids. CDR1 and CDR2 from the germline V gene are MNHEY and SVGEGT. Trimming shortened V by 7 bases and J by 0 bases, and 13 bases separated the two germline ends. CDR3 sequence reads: CASKKDGHSYEQYF. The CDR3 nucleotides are TGTGCCAGCAAAAAGGACGGACACTCCTACGAGCAGTACTTC.

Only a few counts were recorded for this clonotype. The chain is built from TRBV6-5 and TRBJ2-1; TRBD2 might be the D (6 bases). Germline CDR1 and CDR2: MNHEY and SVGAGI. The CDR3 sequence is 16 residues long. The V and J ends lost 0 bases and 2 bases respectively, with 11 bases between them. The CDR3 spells CASSYSGTFTYNEQFF. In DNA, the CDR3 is TGTGCCAGCAGTTACTCGGGGACTTTTACCTACAATGAGCAGTTCTTC.

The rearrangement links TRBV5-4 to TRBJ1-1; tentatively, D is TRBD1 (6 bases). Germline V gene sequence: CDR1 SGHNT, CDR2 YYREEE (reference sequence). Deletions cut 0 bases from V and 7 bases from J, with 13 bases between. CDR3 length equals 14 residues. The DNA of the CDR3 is TGTGCCAGCAGCTTGGATGGAGGGGGATTTGAAGCTTTCTTT. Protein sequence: CASSLDGGGFEAFF.

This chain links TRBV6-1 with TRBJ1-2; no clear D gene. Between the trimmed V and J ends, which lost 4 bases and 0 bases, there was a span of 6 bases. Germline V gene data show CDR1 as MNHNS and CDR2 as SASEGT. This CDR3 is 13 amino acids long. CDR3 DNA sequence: TGTGCCAGCAGTGCCCGGGCTAACTATGGCTACACCTTC. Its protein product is CASSARANYGYTF.

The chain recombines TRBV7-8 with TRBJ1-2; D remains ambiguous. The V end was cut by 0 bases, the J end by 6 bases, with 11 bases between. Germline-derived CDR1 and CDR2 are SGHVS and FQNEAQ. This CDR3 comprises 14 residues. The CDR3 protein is CASSLALGGHGYTF. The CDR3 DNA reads TGTGCCAGCAGCTTAGCGCTCGGAGGGCATGGCTACACCTTC.

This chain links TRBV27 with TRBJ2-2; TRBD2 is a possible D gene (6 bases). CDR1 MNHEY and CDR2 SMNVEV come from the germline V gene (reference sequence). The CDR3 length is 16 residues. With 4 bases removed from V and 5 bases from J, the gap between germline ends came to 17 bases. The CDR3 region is CASSSPRETGTGELFF. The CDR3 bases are TGTGCCAGCAGTTCACCCCGGGAGACGGGGACCGGGGAGCTGTTTTTT.

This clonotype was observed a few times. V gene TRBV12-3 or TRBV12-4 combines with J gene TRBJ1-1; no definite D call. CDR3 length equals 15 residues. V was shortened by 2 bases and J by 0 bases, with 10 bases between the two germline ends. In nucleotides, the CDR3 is TGTGCCAGCAGTTTACGACAAGCCTTGAACACTGAAGCTTTCTTT. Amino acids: CASSLRQALNTEAFF.

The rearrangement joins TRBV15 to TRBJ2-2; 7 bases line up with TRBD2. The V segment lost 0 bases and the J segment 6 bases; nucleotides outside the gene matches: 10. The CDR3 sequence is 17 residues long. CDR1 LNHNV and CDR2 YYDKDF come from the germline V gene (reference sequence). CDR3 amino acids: CATSRDLSGGRSGELFF. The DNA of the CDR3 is TGTGCCACCAGCAGAGATCTTTCGGGAGGAAGGTCCGGGGAGCTGTTTTTT.

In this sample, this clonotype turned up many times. DNA for the CDR3: TGTGCCAGCAGTCCACCCGTCCGGGACTGGGGCAATGAGCAGTTCTTC. Amino acids: CASSPPVRDWGNEQFF. The chain couples TRBV12-3 or TRBV12-4 to TRBJ2-1; tentatively, D is TRBD2 (6 bases). The CDR3 is 16 amino acids. V lost 5 bases to trimming and J lost 6 bases, with 20 bases between them.

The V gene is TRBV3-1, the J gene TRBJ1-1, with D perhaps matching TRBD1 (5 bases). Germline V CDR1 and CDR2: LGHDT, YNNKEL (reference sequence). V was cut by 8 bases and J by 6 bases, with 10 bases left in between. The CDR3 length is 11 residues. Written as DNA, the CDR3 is TGTGCCAGCCTCCGGGGCGCTGAAGCTTTCTTT. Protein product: CASLRGAEAFF.

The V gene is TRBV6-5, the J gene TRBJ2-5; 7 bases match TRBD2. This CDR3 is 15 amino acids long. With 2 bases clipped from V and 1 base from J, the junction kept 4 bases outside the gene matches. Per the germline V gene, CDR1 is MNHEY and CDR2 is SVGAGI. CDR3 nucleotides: TGTGCCAGCAGTTACGGGGGGGTCCCCCAAGAGACCCAGTACTTC. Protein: CASSYGGVPQETQYF.

The CDR3 DNA is TGCAGTGCTAGTCTTACGGGACTAGCGGGGGGCGAGCAGTACTTC. Residues: CSASLTGLAGGEQYF. The chain has TRBV20-1 and TRBJ2-7; 15 nucleotides agree with TRBD2. The CDR3 sequence is 15 residues long. Trimming at V came to 3 bases and at J to 6 bases, leaving 6 bases not matched to a gene. Looked up from germline, CDR1 is DFQATT and CDR2 is SNEGSKA (reference sequence).

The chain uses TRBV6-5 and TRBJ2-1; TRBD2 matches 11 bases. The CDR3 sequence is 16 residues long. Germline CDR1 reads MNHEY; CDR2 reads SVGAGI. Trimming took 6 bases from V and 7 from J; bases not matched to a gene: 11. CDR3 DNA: TGTGCCAGCAGGCCCCCTACTAGCGGGGGAGCGAATGAGCAGTTCTTC. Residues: CASRPPTSGGANEQFF.

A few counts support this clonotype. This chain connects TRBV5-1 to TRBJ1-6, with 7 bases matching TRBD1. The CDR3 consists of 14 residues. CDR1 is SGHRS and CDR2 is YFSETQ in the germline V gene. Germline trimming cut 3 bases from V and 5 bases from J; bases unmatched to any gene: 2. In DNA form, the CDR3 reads TGCGCCAGCAGCTCGGGACAGAATAATTCACCCCTCCACTTT. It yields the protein CASSSGQNNSPLHF.

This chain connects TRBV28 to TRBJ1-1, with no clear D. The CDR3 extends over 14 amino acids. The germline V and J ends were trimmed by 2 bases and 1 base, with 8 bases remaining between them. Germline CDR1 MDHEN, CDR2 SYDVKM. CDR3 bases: TGTGCCAGCAGTTTAATCGGGAAGAACACTGAAGCTTTCTTT. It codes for CASSLIGKNTEAFF.

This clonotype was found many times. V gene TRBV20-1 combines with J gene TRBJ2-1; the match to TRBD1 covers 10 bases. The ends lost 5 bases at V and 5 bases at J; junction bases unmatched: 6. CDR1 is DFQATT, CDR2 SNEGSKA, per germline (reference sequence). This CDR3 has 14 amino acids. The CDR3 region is CSAFSGQGNNEQFF. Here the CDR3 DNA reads TGCAGTGCTTTTTCGGGACAGGGGAACAATGAGCAGTTCTTC.

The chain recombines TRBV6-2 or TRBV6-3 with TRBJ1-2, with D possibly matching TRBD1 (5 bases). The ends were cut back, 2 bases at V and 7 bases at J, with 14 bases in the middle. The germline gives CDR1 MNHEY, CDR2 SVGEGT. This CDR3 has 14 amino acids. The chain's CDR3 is CASSYTSGTGGYTF. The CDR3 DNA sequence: TGTGCCAGCAGTTACACTTCCGGGACGGGTGGCTACACCTTC.

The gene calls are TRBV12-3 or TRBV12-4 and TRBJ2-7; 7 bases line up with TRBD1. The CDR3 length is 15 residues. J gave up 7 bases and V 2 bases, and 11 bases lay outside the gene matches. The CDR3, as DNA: TGTGCCAGCAGTTTAAGGAGACAGGGCCGTGGGGAGCAGTACTTC. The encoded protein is CASSLRRQGRGEQYF.

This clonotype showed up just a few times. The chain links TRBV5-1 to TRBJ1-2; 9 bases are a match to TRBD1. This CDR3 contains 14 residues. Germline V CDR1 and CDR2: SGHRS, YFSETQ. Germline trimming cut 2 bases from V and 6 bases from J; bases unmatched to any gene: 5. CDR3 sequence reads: CASSFGGTGNGYTF. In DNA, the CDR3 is TGCGCCAGCAGCTTTGGGGGGACAGGGAATGGCTACACCTTC.

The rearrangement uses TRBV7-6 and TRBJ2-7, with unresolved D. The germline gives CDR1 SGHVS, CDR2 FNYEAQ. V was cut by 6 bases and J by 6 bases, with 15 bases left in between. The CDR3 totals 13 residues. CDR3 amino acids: CASSLDTLGEQYF. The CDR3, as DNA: TGTGCCAGCAGTTTGGATACCCTAGGCGAGCAGTACTTC.

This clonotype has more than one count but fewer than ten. CDR3 in amino acids: CASSPPSRVQGTDTQYF. CDR3 DNA sequence: TGTGCCAGCAGTCCCCCCTCCAGAGTCCAGGGCACAGATACGCAGTATTTT. The rearrangement links TRBV27 to TRBJ2-3, with unresolved D. Trimming shortened V by 5 bases and J by 1 base, and 19 bases separated the two germline ends. The CDR3 is 17 amino acids. Germline V lookup: CDR1 MNHEY, CDR2 SMNVEV (reference sequence).

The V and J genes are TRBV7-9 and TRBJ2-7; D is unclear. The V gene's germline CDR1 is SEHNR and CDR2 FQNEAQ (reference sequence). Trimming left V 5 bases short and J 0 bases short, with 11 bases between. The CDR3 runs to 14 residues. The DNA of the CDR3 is TGTGCCAGCAGCCAAGGCCACCTCTCCTACGAGCAGTACTTC. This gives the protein CASSQGHLSYEQYF.

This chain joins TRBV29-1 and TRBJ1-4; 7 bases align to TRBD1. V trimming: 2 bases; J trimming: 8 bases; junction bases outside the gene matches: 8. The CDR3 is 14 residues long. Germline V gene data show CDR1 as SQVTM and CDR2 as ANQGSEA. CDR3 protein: CSVENRGLEEKLFF. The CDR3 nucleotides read TGCAGCGTTGAAAACAGGGGTCTGGAGGAAAAACTGTTTTTT.

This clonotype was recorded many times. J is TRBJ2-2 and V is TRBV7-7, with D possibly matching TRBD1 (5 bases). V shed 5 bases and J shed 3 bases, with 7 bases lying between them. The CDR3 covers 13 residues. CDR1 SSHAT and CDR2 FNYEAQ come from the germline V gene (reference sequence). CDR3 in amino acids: CASSRQYTGELFF. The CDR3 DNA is TGTGCCAGCAGCCGACAGTACACCGGGGAGCTGTTTTTT.

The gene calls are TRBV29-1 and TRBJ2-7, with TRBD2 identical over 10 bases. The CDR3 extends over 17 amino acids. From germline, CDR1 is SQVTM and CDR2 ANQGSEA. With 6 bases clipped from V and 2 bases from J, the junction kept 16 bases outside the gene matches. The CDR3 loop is CSVVKVTGTSAAYEQYF. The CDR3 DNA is TGCAGCGTCGTCAAAGTTACCGGGACTAGCGCCGCCTACGAGCAGTACTTC.

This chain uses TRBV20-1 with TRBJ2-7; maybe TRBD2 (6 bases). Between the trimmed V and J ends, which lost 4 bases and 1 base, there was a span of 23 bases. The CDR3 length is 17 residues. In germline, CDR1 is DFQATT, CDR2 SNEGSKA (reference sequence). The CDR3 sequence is CSAIPSYPGLPSYEQYF. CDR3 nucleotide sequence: TGCAGTGCTATCCCATCCTACCCGGGACTCCCGTCCTACGAGCAGTACTTC.

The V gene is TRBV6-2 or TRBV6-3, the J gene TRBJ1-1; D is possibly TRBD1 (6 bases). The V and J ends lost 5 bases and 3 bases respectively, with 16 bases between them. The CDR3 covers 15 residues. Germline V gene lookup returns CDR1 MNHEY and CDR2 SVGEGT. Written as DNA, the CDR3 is TGTGCCAGCAGTACCAGGGGTGCGCGTTACACTGAAGCTTTCTTT. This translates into CASSTRGARYTEAFF.

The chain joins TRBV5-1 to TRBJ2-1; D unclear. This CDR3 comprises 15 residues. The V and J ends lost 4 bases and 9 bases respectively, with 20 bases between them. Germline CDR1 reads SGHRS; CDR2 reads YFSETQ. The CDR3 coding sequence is TGCGCCAGCAGCCCAACGGCGAACCCAGGAGTTGAGCAGTTCTTC. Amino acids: CASSPTANPGVEQFF.